This T cell receptor beta chain was captured in a study of blood T cells in healthy people across ages. This clonotype was detected a few times. From germline, CDR1 is SGHRS and CDR2 YFSETQ. This CDR3 contains 14 residues. V lost 2 bases and J lost 2, with 10 bases in between. A second PCR of 7 to 11 cycles used a sample-barcoded 5' primer and a J-beta primer mix. TCRdb reprocessed the 5' RACE reads with MiXCR, giving one entry per CDR3 protein. This sample has fewer than 1,200,000 distinct CDR3 sequences, with 20% to 25% found just once. The data also belong to a second study, concerning T cells of mothers and their children.

This chain joins TRBV5-1 and TRBJ2-5, with unresolved D. The sample consisted of blood. The clonotype originates from a girl aged 2-15 years in good health. DNA of the CDR3: TGCGCCAGCAGCTTCGGACCAGCTCAAGAGACCCAGTACTTC. This sequence encodes CASSFGPAQETQYF.